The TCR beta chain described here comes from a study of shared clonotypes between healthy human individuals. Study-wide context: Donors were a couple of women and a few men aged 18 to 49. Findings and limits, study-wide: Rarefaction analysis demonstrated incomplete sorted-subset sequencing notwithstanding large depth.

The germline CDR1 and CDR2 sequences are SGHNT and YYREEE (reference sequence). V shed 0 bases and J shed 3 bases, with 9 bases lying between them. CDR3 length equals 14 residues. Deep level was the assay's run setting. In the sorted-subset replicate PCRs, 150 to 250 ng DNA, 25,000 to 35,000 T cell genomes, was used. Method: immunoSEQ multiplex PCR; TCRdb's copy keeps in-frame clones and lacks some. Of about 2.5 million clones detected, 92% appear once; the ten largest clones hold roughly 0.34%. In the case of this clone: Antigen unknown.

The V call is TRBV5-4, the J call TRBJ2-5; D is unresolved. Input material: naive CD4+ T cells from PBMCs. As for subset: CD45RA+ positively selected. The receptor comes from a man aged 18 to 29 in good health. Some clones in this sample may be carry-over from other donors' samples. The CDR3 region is CASSLARREETQYF. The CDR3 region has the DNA TGTGCCAGCAGCTTGGCCCGGCGTGAAGAGACCCAGTACTTC.